This TCR beta chain was profiled in a study of blood T cell repertoires in COVID-19. Only in-frame clones appear in the TCRdb table, and some are missing; sequencing was by immunoSEQ multiplex PCR. The data show roughly 180,000 clones, 75% to 90% seen once. There are 14 residues in the CDR3. J lost 8 bases, V lost 1 base, and 6 bases had no gene match. The germline V gene has CDR1 GTSNPN and CDR2 SVGIG (reference sequence). This chain uses TRBV30 with TRBJ1-4; 8 bases align to TRBD1. The material sequenced was PBMCs or T cells enriched from blood (not recorded which). The clonotype was recovered from a woman between 50 and 59 years old who had recovered from COVID-19. CDR3 amino acids: CAWSGAGGWEKLFF. CDR3 nucleotides: TGTGCCTGGAGTGGGGCAGGGGGCTGGGAAAAACTGTTTTTT.